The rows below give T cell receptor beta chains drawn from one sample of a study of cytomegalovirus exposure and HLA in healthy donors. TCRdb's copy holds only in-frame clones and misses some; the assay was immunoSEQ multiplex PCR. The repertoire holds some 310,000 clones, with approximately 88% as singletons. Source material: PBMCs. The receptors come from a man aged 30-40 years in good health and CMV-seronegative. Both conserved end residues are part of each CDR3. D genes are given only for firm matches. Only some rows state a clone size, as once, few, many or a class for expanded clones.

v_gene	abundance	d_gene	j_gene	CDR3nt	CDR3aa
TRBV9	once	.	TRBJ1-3	TGTGCCAGCAGCCCCCACGGGATGGGAAACACCATATATTTT	CASSPHGMGNTIYF
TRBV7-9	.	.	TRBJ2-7	TGTGCCAGCAGTACAGGGTCCTTTCCCTACGAGCAGTACTTC	CASSTGSFPYEQYF
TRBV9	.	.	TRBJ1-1	TGTGCCAGCAGCGGCCCGAGGAGGAACACTGAAGCTTTCTTT	CASSGPRRNTEAFF
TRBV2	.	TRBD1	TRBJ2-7	TGTGCCAGCAGGCCCGGACAGGGGGTCTACGAGCAGTACTTC	CASRPGQGVYEQYF
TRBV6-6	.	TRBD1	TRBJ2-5	TGTGCCAGCAGTGCGAGGGGGACAGGGACCCAAGAGACCCAGTACTTC	CASSARGTGTQETQYF
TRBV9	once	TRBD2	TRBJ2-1	TGTGCCAGCAGCGAGAGATCCCCTGCTAGCGGGGGGACCTACAATGAGCAGTTCTTC	CASSERSPASGGTYNEQFF
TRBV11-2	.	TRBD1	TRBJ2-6	TGTGCCAGCAGCCCCCCTGGGACAGTCTCTGGGGCCAACGTCCTGACTTTC	CASSPPGTVSGANVLTF
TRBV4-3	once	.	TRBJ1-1	TGCGCCAGCAGCCAAGATCAGGACGGAGGCACTGAAGCTTTCTTT	CASSQDQDGGTEAFF
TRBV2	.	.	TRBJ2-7	TGTGCCAGCGCGCCGAGGTCGCTCGTCTACGAGCAGTACTTC	CASAPRSLVYEQYF
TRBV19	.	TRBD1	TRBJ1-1	TGTGCCAGTAGTGAACGGGACAGGGGGCGGACTGAAGCTTTCTTT	CASSERDRGRTEAFF
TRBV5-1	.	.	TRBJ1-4	TGCGCCAGCAGCTTGCGCGGCAGGGCGGTTAGGGCAACTAATGAAAAACTGTTTTTT	CASSLRGRAVRATNEKLFF
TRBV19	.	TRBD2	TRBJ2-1	TGTGCCAGTAGTTGGTCGAGCGGGGGTCAGAATGAGCAGTTCTTC	CASSWSSGGQNEQFF
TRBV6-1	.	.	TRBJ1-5	TGTGCCAGCAGTTCAGAATCAAACAATCAGCCCCAGCATTTT	CASSSESNNQPQHF
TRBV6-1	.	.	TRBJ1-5	TGTGCCAGCAGTGAAGGGGAGGGTCATCAGCCCCAGCATTTT	CASSEGEGHQPQHF
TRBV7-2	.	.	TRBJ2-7	TGTGCCAGCAGCTTAGAGCAGGGTCAGTACGAGCAGTACTTC	CASSLEQGQYEQYF
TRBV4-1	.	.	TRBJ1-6	TGCGCCAGCAGCCAAAGCGGGAGAAGTTCTAATTCACCCCTCCACTTT	CASSQSGRSSNSPLHF
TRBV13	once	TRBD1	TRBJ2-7	TGTGCCAGCAGCCCCGGGACAGGGGCATTGTGGCAGTACTTC	CASSPGTGALWQYF
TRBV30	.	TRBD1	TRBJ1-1	TGTGCCTGGGGGGGACAGGGGAGCACTGAAGCTTTCTTT	CAWGGQGSTEAFF
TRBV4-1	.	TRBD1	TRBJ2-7	TGCGCCAGCAGCCAAGATACGACAGGGAACTACGAGCAGTACTTC	CASSQDTTGNYEQYF
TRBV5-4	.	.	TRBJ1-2	TGTGCCAGCAGACCCCAGGGGAACTATGGCTACACCTTC	CASRPQGNYGYTF
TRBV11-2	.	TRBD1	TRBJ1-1	TGTGCCAGCAGCCTAATGACAGGGGGCACTGAAGCTTTCTTT	CASSLMTGGTEAFF
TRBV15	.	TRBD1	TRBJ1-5	TGTGCCACCAGCAGAGAAGGGGGCGGGAGCAATCAGCCCCAGCATTTT	CATSREGGGSNQPQHF
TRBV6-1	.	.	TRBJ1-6	TGTGCCAGCAGTGAGGAGAGAAATTCACCCCTCCACTTT	CASSEERNSPLHF
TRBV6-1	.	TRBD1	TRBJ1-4	TGTGCCAGCAGTGAATCCCGGACAGGAGCCCCCAAACTGTTTTTT	CASSESRTGAPKLFF
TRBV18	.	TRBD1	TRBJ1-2	TGTGCCAGCTCACACCGGGACAGGCTCAACTATGGCTACACCTTC	CASSHRDRLNYGYTF
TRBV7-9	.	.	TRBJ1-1	TGTGCCAGCAGCTGGAGGAACACTGAAGCTTTCTTT	CASSWRNTEAFF
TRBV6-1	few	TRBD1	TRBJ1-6	TGTGCCAGCACCCTTACAGGGGAGGTTAATTCACCCCTCCACTTT	CASTLTGEVNSPLHF
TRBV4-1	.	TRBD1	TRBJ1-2	TGCGCCAGCAGCCAACCGACAGGGACCTATGGCTACACCTTC	CASSQPTGTYGYTF
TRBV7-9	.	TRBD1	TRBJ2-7	TGTGCCAGCAGCCTAGGGACAGGGTACTCCTACGAGCAGTACTTC	CASSLGTGYSYEQYF
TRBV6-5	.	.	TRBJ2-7	TGTGCCAGCAGCCTCCGACGGACACCCTACGAGCAGTACTTC	CASSLRRTPYEQYF
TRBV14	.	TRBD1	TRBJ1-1	TGTGCCAGCAGCTTGTGGACAGGGGTGGGCACTGAAGCTTTCTTT	CASSLWTGVGTEAFF
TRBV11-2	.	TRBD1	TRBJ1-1	TGTGCCAGCAGCTCGTGGACAGGCCCTGGTGAAGCTTTCTTT	CASSSWTGPGEAFF
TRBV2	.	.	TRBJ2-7	TGTGCCAGCAGCCTATCTTTGCAGGCCTACGAGCAGTACTTC	CASSLSLQAYEQYF
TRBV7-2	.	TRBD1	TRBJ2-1	TGTGCCAGCAGTTTGACAGGGAGCTCCTACAATGAGCAGTTCTTC	CASSLTGSSYNEQFF
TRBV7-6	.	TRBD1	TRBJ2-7	TGTGCCAGCAGCTACTCGGGACAGGGGGCTCCCTACGAGCAGTACTTC	CASSYSGQGAPYEQYF
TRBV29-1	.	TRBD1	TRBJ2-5	TGCAGCGTTGCGGGACAGGGGATGGGTGAGACCCAGTACTTC	CSVAGQGMGETQYF